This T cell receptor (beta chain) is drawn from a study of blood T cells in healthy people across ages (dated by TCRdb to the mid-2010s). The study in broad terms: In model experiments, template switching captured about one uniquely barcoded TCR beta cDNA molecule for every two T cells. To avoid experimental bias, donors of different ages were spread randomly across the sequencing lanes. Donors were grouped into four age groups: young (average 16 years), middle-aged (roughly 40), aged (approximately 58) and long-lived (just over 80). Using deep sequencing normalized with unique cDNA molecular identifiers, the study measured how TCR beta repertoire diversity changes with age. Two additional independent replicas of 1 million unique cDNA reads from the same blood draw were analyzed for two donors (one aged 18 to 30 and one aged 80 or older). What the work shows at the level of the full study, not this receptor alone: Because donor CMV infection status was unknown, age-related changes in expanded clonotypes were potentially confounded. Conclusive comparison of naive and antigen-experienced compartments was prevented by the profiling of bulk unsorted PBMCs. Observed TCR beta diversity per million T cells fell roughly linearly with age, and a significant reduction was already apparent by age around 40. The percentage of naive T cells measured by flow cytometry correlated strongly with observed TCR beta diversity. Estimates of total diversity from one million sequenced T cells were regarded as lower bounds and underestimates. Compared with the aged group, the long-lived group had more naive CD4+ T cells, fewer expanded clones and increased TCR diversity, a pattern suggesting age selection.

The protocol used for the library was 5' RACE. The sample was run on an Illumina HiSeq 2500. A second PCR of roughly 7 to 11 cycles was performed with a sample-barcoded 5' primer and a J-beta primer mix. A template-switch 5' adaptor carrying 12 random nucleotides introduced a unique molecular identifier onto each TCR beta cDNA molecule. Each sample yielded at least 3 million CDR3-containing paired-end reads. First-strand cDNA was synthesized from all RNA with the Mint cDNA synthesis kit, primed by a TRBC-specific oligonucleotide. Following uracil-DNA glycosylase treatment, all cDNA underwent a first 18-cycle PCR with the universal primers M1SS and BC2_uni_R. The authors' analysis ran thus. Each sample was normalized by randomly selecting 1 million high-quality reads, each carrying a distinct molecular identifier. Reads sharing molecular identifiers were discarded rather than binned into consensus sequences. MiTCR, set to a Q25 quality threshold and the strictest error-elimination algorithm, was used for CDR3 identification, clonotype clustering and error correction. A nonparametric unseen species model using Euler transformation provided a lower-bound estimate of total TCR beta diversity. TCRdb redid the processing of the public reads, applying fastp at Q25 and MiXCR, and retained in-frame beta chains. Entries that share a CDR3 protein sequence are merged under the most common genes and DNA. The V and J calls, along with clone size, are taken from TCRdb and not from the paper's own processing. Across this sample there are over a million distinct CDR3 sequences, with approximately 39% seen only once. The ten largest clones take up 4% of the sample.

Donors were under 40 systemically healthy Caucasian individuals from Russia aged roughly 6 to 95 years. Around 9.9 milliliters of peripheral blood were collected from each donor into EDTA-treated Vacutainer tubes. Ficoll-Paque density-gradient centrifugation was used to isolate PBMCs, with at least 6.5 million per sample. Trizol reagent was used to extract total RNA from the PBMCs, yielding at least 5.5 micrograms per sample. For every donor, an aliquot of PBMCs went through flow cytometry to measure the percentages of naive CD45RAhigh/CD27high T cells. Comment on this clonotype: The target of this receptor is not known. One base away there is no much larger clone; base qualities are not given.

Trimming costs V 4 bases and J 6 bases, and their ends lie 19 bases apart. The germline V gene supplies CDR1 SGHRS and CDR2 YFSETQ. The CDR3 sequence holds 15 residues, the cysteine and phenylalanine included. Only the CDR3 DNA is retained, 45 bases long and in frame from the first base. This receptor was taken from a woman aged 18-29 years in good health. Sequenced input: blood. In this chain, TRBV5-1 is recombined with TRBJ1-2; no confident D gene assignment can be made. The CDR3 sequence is CASSLARRSGDGYTF. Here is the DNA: TGCGCCAGCAGCCTCGCGAGACGATCTGGGGATGGCTACACCTTC.